This TCR beta chain was recorded in a study of cytomegalovirus exposure and HLA in healthy donors. Primers: 60 Vbeta forward and 13 Jbeta reverse. Libraries were prepared by immunoSEQ multiplex PCR; TCRdb keeps only in-frame clonotypes and omits some of them. The repertoire has approximately 89,000 clones, about 70% of them found once; the top ten carry 1.2%. This TCR was sampled from a female donor in good health and CMV-seronegative. Sequenced material: PBMCs.

CDR3 in amino acids: CARGETGMILGRWGYTF. For the CDR3, the DNA is TGTGCCAGGGGGGAGACAGGGATGATTCTTGGGAGGTGGGGCTACACCTTC. The genes are TRBV6-4 and TRBJ1-2, with 7 positions matching TRBD1. The length of the CDR3 is 17 residues. Germline V CDR1 and CDR2: MRHNA, SNTAGT. V lost 9 bases and J lost 8; bases outside the gene matches: 24.